The 5 T cell receptor beta chains below were found in one sample sequenced in a study of identical twins. TCRdb used MiXCR to reprocess the 5' RACE reads, holding one entry per CDR3 protein. The data show 450,000 or so distinct CDR3 sequences, over 12% seen once. These data also formed part of another study, on yellow fever vaccine responses in identical twins.

The sample taken for sequencing was CD4+ T cells sorted from blood. The receptors shown here come from a woman between 18 and 30 years old in good health.

This clonotype was seen only a few times. The gene calls are TRBV10-3 and TRBJ2-2; TRBD2 agrees at 12 bases. V gave up 4 bases and J gave up 0 bases; unmatched junction bases: 3. Germline V gene lookup returns CDR1 ENHRY and CDR2 SYGVKD. CDR3 size: 17 residues. The CDR3 is CAISGSSGRANTGELFF. The CDR3 nucleotides read TGTGCCATCAGTGGTTCTAGCGGGAGGGCGAACACCGGGGAGCTGTTTTTT.

This clonotype was seen repeatedly, ten times or more. This rearrangement joins TRBV12-3 or TRBV12-4 to TRBJ2-3, with a tentative D call TRBD2 (6 bases). V was cut by 6 bases and J by 2 bases, with 9 bases left in between. The CDR3 consists of 13 residues. This CDR3 reads CASSRDFTDTQYF. The CDR3 nucleotides are TGTGCCAGCAGCCGGGACTTCACAGATACGCAGTATTTT.

The rearrangement links TRBV11-2 to TRBJ2-1, with 12 bases aligning to TRBD2. The V gene's germline CDR1 is SGHAT and CDR2 FQNNGV. J gave up 7 bases and V 5 bases, and 15 bases lay outside the gene matches. CDR3 size: 18 residues. CDR3 region: CASSTDNGLAGTANEQFF. For the CDR3, the DNA is TGTGCCAGCAGCACCGACAATGGACTAGCGGGAACCGCAAATGAGCAGTTCTTC. The variable domain in full, with the rest retrieved from reference TRBV11-2 and TRBJ2-1, is EAGVAQSPRYKIIEKRQSVAFWCNPISGHATLYWYQQILGQGPKLLIQFQNNGVVDDSQLPKDRFSAERLKGVDSTLKIQPAKLEDSAVYLCASSTDNGLAGTANEQFFGPGTRLTVL.

This clonotype was found many times. This chain joins TRBV20-1 and TRBJ1-1; D remains unclear. Germline V gene data show CDR1 as DFQATT and CDR2 as SNEGSKA (reference sequence). V was trimmed by 0 bases and J by 11 bases, leaving 10 bases between them. CDR3 length: 11 amino acids. CDR3 DNA: TGCAGTGCTAGAGAGGAAAAGTCCGCTTTCTTT. Translating gives CSAREEKSAFF.

In its sample, this clonotype was seen a few times. This chain connects TRBV10-3 to TRBJ2-3; tentative D call: TRBD1 (6 bases). Germline CDR1 ENHRY, CDR2 SYGVKD. This CDR3 has 14 amino acids. V was trimmed by 10 bases and J by 0 bases, leaving 14 bases between them. CDR3 nucleotides: TGTGCCACCAACAGGGACCTAAGCACAGATACGCAGTATTTT. As protein: CATNRDLSTDTQYF.